This TCR beta chain was captured in a study of T cell responses to AZD1222 COVID-19 vaccine. Study background: Analyses pooled second doses at about 4 or about 12 weeks. Whole-study results and caveats: Among those given AZD1222, only five or six were seropositive at baseline. Dominant at 160-218 and 743-854, vaccine-associated CD4 TCRs also spanned spike. Clonal diversity was possibly underestimated, and the donors were mostly white British, with more females.

The table came from immunoSEQ multiplex PCR; TCRdb's copy has only in-frame clones and leaves some out. The data contain 120,000 to 150,000 clones, roughly 91% of them seen just once; the ten biggest clones take up about 1.9%. A word on this clone: Its specificity is unknown.

The sequence derives from an adult in good health. Source: peripheral blood, taken on day 0 of AZD1222 vaccination.

The CDR3 loop reads CATSDSGQPRDTQYF. The CDR3 region has the DNA TGTGCCACCAGTGATTCGGGACAGCCTCGGGATACGCAGTATTTT. This sequence joins TRBV24-1 and TRBJ2-3, with 7 bases matching TRBD1. This CDR3 region has 15 residues. V shed 2 bases and J 6 bases; nucleotides not matched to a gene: 7. Germline V gene sequence: CDR1 KGHDR, CDR2 SFDVKD.